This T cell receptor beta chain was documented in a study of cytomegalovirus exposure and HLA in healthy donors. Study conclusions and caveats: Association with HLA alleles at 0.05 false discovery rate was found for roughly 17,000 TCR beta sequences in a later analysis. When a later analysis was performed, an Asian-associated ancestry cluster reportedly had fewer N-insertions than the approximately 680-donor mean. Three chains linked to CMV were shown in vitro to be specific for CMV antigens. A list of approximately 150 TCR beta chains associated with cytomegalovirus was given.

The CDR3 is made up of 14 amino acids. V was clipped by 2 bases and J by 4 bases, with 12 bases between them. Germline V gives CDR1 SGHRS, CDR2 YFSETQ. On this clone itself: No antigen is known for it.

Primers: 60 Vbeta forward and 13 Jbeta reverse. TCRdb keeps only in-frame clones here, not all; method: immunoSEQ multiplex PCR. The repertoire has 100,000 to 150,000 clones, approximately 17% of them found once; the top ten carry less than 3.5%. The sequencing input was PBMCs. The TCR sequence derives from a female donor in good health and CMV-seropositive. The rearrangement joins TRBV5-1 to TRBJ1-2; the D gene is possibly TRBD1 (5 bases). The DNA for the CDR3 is TGCGCCAGCAGCTTAAGTGACAGCCCCTATGGCTACACCTTC. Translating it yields CASSLSDSPYGYTF.